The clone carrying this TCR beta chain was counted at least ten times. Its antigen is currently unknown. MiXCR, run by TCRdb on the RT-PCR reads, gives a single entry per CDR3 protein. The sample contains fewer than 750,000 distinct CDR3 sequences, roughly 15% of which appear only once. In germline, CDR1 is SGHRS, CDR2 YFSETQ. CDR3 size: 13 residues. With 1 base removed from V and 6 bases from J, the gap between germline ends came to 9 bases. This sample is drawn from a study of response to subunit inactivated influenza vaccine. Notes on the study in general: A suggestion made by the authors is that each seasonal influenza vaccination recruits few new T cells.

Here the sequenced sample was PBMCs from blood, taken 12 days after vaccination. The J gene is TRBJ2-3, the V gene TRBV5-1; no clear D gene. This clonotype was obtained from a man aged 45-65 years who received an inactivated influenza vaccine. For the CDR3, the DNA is TGCGCCAGCAGCTTGTCCTCCGGGGATACGCAGTATTTT. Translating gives CASSLSSGDTQYF.